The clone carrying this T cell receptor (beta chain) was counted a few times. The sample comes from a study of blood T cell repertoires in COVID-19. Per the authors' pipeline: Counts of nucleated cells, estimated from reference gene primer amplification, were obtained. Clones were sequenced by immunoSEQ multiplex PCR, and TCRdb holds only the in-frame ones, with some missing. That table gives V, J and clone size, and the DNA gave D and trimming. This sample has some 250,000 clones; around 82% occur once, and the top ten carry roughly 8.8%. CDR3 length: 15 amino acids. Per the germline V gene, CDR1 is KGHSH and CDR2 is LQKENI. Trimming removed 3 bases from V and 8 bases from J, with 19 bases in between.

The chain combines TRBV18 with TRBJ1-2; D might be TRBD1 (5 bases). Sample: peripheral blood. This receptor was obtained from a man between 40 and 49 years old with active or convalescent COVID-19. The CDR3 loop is CASSPSDSLSSGYTF. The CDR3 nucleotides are TGTGCCAGCTCACCTTCCGACAGCCTGTCCTCCGGCTACACCTTC.